This entry is about one T cell receptor beta chain. Its target is not known. TCRdb's copy holds only in-frame clones and misses some; the assay was immunoSEQ multiplex PCR. The sample yields some 130,000 clones, around 90% seen once. These data are taken from a study of T cell responses to AZD1222 COVID-19 vaccine. CDR3 size: 18 residues. The germline V gene has CDR1 SGHRS and CDR2 YFSETQ. V shed 3 bases and J 0 bases; nucleotides not matched to a gene: 13. Whole-study results and caveats: Across spike, vaccine-associated CD4 TCRs were found, dominant at 160-218 and 743-854.

The rearrangement uses TRBV5-1 and TRBJ1-1; 8 bases agree with TRBD1. The sequencing here drew on peripheral blood, taken on day 0 of AZD1222 vaccination. This clonotype originated in an adult in good health. The CDR3 sequence: CASSSNPTGARMNTEAFF. CDR3 nucleotides: TGCGCCAGCAGCTCAAATCCGACAGGGGCGCGTATGAACACTGAAGCTTTCTTT. Full variable domain (missing parts from reference TRBV5-1 and TRBJ1-1): KAGVTQTPRYLIKTRGQQVTLSCSPISGHRSVSWYQQTPGQGLQFLFEYFSETQRNKGNFPGRFSGRQFSNSRSEMNVSTLELGDSALYLCASSSNPTGARMNTEAFFGQGTRLTVV.